This T cell receptor beta chain was identified during a study of tumor-infiltrating lymphocytes in primary liver carcinoma. TCR beta cDNA was prepared out of roughly 490 ng total RNA by means of a constant-region primer. Amplification in three nested multiplex PCR rounds with slightly modified ARM-PCR gave rise to TCR beta libraries. For approximately 10 cycles apiece, the opening two PCR rounds ran with TRBV1-TRBV30 forward primers and a C-beta reverse primer. TCRdb analysed the multiplex PCR reads with MiXCR anew, one entry per CDR3 protein. The table lists tens of thousands of distinct CDR3 sequences, 60% to 80% of them singletons. From about 19-30 mg of unsorted bulk tissue, DNA and RNA were co-extracted together. The CDR3 spans 12 residues. In germline, CDR1 is LNHDA, CDR2 SQIVND (reference sequence). Remarks on this clonotype: An end of the junction differs from the germline gene, which may be a read error.

This chain links TRBV19 with TRBJ2-2, with no clear D. The source material was liver tumor tissue from sampling region 5. The subset here: tumor region T5, tumor centre. The source of this sequence is a woman younger than 45 with primary liver carcinoma and hepatitis B virus infection. CDR3 loop: CANSIRTGELFF. The CDR3 bases are TGTGCCAATAGTATTCGGACCGGGGAGCTGTTTTTT.